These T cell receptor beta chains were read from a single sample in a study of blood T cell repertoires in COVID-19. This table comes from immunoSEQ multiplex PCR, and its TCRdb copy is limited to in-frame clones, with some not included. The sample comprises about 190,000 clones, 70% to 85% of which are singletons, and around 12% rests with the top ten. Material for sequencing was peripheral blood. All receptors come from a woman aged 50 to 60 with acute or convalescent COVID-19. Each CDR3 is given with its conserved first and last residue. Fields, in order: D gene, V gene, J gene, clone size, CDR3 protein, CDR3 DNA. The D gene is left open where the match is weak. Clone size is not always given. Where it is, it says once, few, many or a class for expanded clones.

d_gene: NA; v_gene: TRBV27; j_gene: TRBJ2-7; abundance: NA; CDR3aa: CASSSDSLSSYEQYF; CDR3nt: TGTGCCAGCAGTTCCGACAGCCTAAGCTCCTACGAGCAGTACTTC
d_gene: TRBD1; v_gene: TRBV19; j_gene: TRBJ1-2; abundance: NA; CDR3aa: CASSPRTGYGYTF; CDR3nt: TGTGCCAGTAGTCCCCGGACAGGTTACGGCTACACCTTC
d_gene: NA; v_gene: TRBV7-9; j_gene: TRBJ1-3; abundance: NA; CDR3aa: CASSPAGGTGNTIYF; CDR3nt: TGTGCCAGCAGCCCGGCGGGGGGTACTGGAAACACCATATATTTT
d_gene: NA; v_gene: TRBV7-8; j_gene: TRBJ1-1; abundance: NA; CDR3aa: CASSSRLEAFHGAFF; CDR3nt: TGTGCCAGCAGCTCTCGATTGGAGGCGTTCCACGGAGCTTTCTTT
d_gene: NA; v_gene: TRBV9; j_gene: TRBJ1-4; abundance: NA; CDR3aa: CASSARDWEGEKLFF; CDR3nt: TGTGCCAGCAGCGCCCGGGACTGGGAGGGTGAAAAACTGTTTTTT
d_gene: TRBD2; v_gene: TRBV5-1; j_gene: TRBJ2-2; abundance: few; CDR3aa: CASSLDGTSGANTGELFF; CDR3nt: TGCGCCAGCAGCTTGGACGGGACTAGCGGGGCGAACACCGGGGAGCTGTTTTTT
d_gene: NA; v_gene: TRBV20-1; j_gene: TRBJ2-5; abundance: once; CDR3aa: CSASSTGTAETQYF; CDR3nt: TGCAGTGCTAGTTCGACAGGGACTGCGGAGACCCAGTACTTC
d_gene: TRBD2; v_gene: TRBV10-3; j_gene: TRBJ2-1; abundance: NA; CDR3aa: CAISESAGVNLHEQFF; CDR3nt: TGTGCCATCAGTGAGTCGGCGGGGGTGAACCTACATGAGCAGTTCTTC
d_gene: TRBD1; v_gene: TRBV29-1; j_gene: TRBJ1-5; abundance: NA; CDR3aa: CSARTGPNQPQHF; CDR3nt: TGCAGCGCAAGGACAGGACCCAATCAGCCCCAGCATTTT
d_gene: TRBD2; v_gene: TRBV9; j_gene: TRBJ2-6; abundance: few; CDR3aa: CASSLLGLAGFGSGANVLTF; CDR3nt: TGTGCCAGCAGCCTCCTGGGACTAGCGGGATTTGGCTCTGGGGCCAACGTCCTGACTTTC
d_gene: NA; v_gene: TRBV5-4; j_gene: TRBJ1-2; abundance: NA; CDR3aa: CASSLKRGYGYTF; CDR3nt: TGTGCCAGCAGCTTGAAAAGGGGCTATGGCTACACCTTC
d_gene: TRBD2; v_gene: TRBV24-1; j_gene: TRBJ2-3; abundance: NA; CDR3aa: CATSDFELAASTDTQYF; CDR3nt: TGTGCCACCAGTGATTTTGAACTAGCGGCTAGCACAGATACGCAGTATTTT
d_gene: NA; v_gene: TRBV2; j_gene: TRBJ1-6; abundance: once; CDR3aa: CASSERGSSYNSPLHF; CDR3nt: TGTGCCAGCAGTGAACGGGGGAGCTCCTATAATTCACCCCTCCACTTT
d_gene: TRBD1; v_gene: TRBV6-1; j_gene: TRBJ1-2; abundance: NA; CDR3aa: CASSEGTGGSGYTF; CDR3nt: TGTGCCAGCAGTGAAGGAACAGGGGGCTCTGGCTACACCTTC
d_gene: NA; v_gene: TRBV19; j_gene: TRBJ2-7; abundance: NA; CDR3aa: CASSTQTGIYEQYF; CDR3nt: TGTGCCAGTAGTACCCAGACAGGAATCTACGAGCAGTACTTC